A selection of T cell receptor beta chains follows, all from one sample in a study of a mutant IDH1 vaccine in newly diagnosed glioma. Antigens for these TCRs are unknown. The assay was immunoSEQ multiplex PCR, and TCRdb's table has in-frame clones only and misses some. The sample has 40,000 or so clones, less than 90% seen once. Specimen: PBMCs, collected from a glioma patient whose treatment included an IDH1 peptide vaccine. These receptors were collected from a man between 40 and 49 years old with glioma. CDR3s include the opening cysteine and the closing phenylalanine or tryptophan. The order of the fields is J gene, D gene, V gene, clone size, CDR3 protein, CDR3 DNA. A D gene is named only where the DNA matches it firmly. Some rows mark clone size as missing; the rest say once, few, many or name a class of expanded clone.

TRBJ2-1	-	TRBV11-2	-	CASRLVGQLNNEQFF	TGTGCCAGCAGGCTTGTCGGACAGCTTAACAATGAGCAGTTCTTC
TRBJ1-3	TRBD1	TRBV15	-	CATSRGQTHSGNTIYF	TGTGCCACCAGCAGGGGACAGACCCACTCTGGAAACACCATATATTTT
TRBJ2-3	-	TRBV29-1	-	CSVSAILNTDTQYF	TGCAGCGTTTCAGCTATTTTAAACACAGATACGCAGTATTTT
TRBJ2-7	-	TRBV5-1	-	CASSTPYEQYF	TGCGCCAGCAGCACGCCGTACGAGCAGTACTTC
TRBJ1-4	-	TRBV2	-	CASSEVEKLFF	TGTGCCAGCAGCGAAGTTGAAAAACTGTTTTTT
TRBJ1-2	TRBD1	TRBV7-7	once	CASSPGQGGIESYTF	TGTGCCAGCAGCCCGGGACAGGGAGGTATTGAAAGCTACACCTTC
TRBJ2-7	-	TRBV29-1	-	CSVEVADKTPYEQYF	TGCAGCGTTGAAGTGGCGGATAAAACTCCCTACGAGCAGTACTTC
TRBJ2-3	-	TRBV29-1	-	CSVHGGPDTQYF	TGCAGCGTACATGGGGGGCCAGATACGCAGTATTTT
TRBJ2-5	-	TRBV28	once	CASSLGGEQETQYF	TGTGCCAGCAGTTTAGGGGGTGAGCAAGAGACCCAGTACTTC
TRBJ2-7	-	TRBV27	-	CASTNNYEQYF	TGTGCCAGCACCAACAACTACGAGCAGTACTTC
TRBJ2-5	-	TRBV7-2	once	CASRPGTTETQYF	TGTGCCAGCAGGCCCGGGACAACGGAGACCCAGTACTTC
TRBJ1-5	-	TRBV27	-	CASSPPGGSNQPQHF	TGTGCCAGCAGTCCCCCTGGAGGCAGCAATCAGCCCCAGCATTTT
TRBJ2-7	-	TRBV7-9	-	CASSSSLASYEQYF	TGTGCCAGCAGCTCCTCGCTAGCCTCCTACGAGCAGTACTTC
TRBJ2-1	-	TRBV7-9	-	CASSLAGDYNEQFF	TGTGCCAGCAGCTTAGCGGGGGACTACAATGAGCAGTTCTTC
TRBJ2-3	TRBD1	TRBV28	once	CASSLPGQPTDTQYF	TGTGCCAGCAGTTTACCGGGACAGCCCACAGATACGCAGTATTTT
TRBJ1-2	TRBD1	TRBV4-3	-	CASSQSGQGRTYGYTF	TGCGCCAGCAGCCAATCGGGACAGGGGAGGACCTATGGCTACACCTTC
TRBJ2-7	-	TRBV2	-	CASNRLVVAYEQYF	TGTGCCAGCAACCGACTAGTTGTGGCCTACGAGCAGTACTTC
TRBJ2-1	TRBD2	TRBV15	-	CATSPGGSDEQFF	TGTGCCACCAGCCCCGGCGGGAGTGATGAGCAGTTCTTC
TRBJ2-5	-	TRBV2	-	CASRIEETQYF	TGTGCCAGCAGGATTGAAGAGACCCAGTACTTC
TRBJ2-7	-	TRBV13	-	CASRVTSTSEQYF	TGTGCCAGCAGAGTTACTAGTACGAGCGAGCAGTACTTC
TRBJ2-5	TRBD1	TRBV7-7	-	CASSRGRTMKTQYF	TGTGCCAGCAGCAGGGGGCGAACCATGAAGACCCAGTACTTC
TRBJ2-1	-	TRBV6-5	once	CASSSWGAEQFF	TGTGCCAGCAGTTCGTGGGGGGCGGAGCAGTTCTTC
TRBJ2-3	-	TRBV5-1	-	CASSSGTDTQYF	TGCGCCAGCAGCTCCGGCACAGATACGCAGTATTTT